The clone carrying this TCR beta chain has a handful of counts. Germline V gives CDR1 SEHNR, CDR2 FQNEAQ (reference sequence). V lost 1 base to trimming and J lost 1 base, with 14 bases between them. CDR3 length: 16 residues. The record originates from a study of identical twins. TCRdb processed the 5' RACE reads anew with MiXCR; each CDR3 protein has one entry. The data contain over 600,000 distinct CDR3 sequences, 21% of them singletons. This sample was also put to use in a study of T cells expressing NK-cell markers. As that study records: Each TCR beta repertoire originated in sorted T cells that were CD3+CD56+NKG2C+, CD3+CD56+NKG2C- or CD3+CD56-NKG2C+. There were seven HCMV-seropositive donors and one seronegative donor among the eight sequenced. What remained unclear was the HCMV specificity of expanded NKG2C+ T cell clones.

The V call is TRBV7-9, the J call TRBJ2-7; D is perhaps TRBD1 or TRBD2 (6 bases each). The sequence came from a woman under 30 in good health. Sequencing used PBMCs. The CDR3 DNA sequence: TGTGCCAGCAGCTTAGACAGGGAGGTTTCATCCTACGAGCAGTACTTC. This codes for CASSLDREVSSYEQYF.